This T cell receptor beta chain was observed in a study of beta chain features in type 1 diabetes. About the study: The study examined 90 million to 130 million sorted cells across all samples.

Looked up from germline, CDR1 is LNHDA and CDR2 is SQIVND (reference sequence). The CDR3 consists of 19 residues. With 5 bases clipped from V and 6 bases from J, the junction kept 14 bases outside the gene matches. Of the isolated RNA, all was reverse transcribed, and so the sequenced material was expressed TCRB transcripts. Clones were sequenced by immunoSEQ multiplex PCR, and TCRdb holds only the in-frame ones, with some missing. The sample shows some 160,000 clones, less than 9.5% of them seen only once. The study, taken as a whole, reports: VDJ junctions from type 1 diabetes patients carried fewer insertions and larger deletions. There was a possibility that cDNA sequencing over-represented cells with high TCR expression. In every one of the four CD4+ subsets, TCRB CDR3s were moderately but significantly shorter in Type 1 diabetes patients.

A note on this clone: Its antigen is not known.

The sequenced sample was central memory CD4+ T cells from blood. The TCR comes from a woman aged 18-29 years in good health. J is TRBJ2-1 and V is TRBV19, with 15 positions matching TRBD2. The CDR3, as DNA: TGTGCCAGTAGTCCCCGAGGACTAGCGGGAGGGGGCCACAGCAATGAGCAGTTCTTC. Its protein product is CASSPRGLAGGGHSNEQFF.